This T cell receptor (beta chain) was observed in a study of tumor-infiltrating lymphocytes in localized non-small cell lung cancer. About this clone: The antigen is not known.

Assay: immunoSEQ multiplex PCR; the TCRdb copy retains only in-frame clones and omits some. This table has roughly 14,000 clones, about 77% appearing once. Study results and limitations: Each assay used a separate piece of the same tissue. Not all patients were TCR sequenced, owing to tissue quantity. Compared with uninvolved lung, tumors showed higher T cell infiltration by TCRbeta sequencing.

The V segment lost 6 bases and the J segment 3 bases; nucleotides outside the gene matches: 5. Germline V gene data show CDR1 as MNHEY and CDR2 as SVGAGI. This CDR3 is built from 13 residues. The chain has TRBV6-5 and TRBJ2-7; TRBD1 agrees at 7 bases. Material: lung tumor tissue. The TCR comes from a human donor with non-small cell lung cancer. The DNA for the CDR3 is TGTGCCAGCAGGGGGACAGCTCTCTACGAGCAGTACTTC. Amino acids: CASRGTALYEQYF.